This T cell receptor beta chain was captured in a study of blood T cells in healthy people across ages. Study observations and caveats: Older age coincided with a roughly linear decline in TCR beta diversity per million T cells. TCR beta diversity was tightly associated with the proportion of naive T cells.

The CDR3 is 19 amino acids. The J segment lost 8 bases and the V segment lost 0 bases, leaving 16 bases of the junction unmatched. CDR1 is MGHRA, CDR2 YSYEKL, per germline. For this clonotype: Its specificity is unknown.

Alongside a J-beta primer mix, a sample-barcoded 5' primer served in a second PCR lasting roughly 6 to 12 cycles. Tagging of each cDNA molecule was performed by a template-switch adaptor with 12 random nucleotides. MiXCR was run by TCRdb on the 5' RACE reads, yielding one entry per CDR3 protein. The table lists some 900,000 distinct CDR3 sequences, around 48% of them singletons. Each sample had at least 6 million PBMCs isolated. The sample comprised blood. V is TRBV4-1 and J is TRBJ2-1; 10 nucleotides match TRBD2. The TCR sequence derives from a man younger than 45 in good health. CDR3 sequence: CASSQDLASGGLSFDEQFF. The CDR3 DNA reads TGCGCCAGCAGCCAAGACTTGGCTAGCGGGGGACTATCCTTCGATGAGCAGTTCTTC.